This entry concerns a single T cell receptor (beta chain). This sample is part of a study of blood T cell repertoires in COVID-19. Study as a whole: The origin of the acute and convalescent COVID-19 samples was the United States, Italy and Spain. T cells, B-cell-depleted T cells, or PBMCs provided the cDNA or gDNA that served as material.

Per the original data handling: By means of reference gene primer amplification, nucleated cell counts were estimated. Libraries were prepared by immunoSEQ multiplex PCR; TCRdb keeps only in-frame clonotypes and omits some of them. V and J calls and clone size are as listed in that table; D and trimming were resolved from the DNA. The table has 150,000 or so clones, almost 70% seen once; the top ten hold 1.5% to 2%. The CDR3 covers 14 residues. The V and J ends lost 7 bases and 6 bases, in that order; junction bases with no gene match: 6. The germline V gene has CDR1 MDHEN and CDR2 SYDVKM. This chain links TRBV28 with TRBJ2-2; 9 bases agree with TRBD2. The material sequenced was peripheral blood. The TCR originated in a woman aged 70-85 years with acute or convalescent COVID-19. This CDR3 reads CASTIAGVAGELFF. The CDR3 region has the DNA TGTGCCAGCACAATAGCGGGAGTCGCCGGGGAGCTGTTTTTT.